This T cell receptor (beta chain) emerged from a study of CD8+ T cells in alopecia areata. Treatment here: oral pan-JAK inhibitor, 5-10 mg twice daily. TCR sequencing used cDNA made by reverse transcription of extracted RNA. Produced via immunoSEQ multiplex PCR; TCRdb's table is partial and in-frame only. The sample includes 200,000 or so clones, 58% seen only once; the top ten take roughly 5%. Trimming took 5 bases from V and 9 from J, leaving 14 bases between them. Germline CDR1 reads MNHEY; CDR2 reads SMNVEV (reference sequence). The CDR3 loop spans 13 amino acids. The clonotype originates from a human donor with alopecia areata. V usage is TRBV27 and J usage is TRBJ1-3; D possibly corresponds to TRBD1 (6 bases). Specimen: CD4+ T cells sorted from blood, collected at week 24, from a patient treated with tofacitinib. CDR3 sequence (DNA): TGTGCCAGCAGTGCGGACAGAGTAGGCACCATATATTTT. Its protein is CASSADRVGTIYF.